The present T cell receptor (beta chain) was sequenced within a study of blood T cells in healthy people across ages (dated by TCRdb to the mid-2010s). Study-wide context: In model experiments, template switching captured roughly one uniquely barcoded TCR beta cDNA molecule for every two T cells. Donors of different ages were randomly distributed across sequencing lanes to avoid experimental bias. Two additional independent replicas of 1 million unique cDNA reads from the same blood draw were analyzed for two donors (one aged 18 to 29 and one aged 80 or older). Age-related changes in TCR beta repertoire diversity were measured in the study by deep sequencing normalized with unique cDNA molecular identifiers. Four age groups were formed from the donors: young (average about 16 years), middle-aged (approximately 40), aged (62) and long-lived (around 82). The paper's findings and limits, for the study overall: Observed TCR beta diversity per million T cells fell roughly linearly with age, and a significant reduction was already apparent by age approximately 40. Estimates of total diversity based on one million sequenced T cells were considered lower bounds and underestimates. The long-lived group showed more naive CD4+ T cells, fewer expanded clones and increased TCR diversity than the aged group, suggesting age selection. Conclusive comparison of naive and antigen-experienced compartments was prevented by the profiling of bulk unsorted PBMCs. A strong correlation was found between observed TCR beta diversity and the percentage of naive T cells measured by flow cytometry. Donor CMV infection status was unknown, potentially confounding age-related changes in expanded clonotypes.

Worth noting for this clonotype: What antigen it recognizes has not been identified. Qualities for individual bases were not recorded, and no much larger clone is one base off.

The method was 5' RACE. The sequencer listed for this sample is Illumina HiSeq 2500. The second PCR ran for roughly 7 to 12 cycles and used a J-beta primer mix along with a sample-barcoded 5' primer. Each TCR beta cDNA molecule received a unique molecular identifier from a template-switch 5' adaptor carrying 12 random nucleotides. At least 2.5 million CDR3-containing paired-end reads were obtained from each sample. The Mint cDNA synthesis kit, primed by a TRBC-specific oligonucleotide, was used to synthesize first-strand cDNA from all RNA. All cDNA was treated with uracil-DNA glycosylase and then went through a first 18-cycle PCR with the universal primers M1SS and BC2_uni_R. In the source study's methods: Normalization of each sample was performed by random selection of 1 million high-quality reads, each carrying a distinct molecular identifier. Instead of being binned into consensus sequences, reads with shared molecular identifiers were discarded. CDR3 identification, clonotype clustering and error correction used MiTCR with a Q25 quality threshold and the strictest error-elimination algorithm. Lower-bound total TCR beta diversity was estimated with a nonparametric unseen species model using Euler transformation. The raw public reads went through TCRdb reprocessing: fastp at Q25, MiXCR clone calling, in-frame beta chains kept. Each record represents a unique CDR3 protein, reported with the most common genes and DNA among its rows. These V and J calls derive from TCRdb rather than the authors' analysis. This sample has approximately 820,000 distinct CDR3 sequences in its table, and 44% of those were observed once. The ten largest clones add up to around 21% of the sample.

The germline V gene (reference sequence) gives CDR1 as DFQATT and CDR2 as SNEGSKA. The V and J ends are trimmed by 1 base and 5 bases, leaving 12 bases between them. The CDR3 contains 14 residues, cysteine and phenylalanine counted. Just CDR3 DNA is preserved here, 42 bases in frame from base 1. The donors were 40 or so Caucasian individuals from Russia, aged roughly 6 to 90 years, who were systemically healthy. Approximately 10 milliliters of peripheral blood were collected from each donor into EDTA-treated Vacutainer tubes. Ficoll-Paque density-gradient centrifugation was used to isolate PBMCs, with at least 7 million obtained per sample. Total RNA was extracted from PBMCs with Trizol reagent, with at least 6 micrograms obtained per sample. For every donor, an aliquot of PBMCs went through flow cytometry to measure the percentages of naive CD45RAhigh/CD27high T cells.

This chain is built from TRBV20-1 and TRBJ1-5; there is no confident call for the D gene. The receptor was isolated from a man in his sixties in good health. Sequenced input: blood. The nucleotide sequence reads TGCAGTGCTAGAGGGGCAGGTCGCTATCAGCCCCAGCATTTT. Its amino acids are CSARGAGRYQPQHF.